These T cell receptor beta chains were read from a single sample in a study of T cell responses to AZD1222 COVID-19 vaccine. The table came from immunoSEQ multiplex PCR; TCRdb's copy has only in-frame clones and leaves some out. The repertoire holds around 180,000 clones, with around 94% as singletons. Sequencing used peripheral blood, obtained 28 days after the second AZD1222 dose. These receptors were collected from an adult who received the AZD1222 COVID-19 vaccine. Each CDR3 is given with its conserved first and last residue. Fields, in order: clone size, J gene, D gene, V gene, CDR3 DNA, CDR3 protein. The D gene is left open where the match is weak. Expanded clones get a size class; other rows say once, few or many, or leave the size out.

size: NA; J: TRBJ1-4; D: NA; V: TRBV7-8; DNA: TGTGCCAGCAGCCTAATTCGGGGTGAAAAACTGTTTTTT; CDR3: CASSLIRGEKLFF
size: NA; J: TRBJ2-7; D: NA; V: TRBV19; DNA: TGTGCCAGTAGTTGGGCCCTAGCTGGCTACGAGCAGTACTTC; CDR3: CASSWALAGYEQYF
size: NA; J: TRBJ1-6; D: NA; V: TRBV9; DNA: TGTGCCAGCAGCACGGACTCGAGCTATAATTCACCCCTCCACTTT; CDR3: CASSTDSSYNSPLHF
size: NA; J: TRBJ1-1; D: NA; V: TRBV29-1; DNA: TGCAGCGTTGAAGGGACACGGATATTTGAAGCTTTCTTT; CDR3: CSVEGTRIFEAFF
size: NA; J: TRBJ2-2; D: NA; V: TRBV18; DNA: TGTGCCAGCTCACCACCGACGAACACCGGGGAGCTGTTTTTT; CDR3: CASSPPTNTGELFF
size: NA; J: TRBJ1-4; D: NA; V: TRBV11-2; DNA: TGTGCCAGCAGCCGGGGGCAGGGCGGGTCACCAACTAATGAAAAACTGTTTTTT; CDR3: CASSRGQGGSPTNEKLFF
size: NA; J: TRBJ1-5; D: TRBD1; V: TRBV7-9; DNA: TGTGCCAGCAGCCGGACAGGGGCGGCGAATCAGCCCCAGCATTTT; CDR3: CASSRTGAANQPQHF
size: NA; J: TRBJ1-5; D: TRBD1; V: TRBV28; DNA: TGTGCCAGCAGTTTCGACAGGGCCCTAATGGGGCAGCCCCAGCATTTT; CDR3: CASSFDRALMGQPQHF
size: NA; J: TRBJ1-2; D: TRBD1; V: TRBV4-2; DNA: TGTGCCAGCAGCCAAGTAACTTTCGACCGGGACAGGGGTCGGCTGTTTGGCTACACCTTC; CDR3: CASSQVTFDRDRGRLFGYTF
size: NA; J: TRBJ2-7; D: NA; V: TRBV6-5; DNA: TGTGCCAGCCATCGACCCCCCCGGGAGCAGTACTTC; CDR3: CASHRPPREQYF
size: NA; J: TRBJ1-4; D: NA; V: TRBV15; DNA: TGTGCCACCAGCAGTACAACGAGAAGAGGGTTTTACGAAAAACTGTTTTTT; CDR3: CATSSTTRRGFYEKLFF
size: once; J: TRBJ1-1; D: TRBD1; V: TRBV19; DNA: TGTGCCAGTAGTATAGGGACAGGGGGCATGAACACTGAAGCTTTCTTT; CDR3: CASSIGTGGMNTEAFF
size: NA; J: TRBJ1-6; D: TRBD1; V: TRBV7-2; DNA: TGTGCCAGCAGCTTTTGGAGACAGGGGGGAAGCTCCTATAATTCACCCCTCCACTTT; CDR3: CASSFWRQGGSSYNSPLHF
size: NA; J: TRBJ1-3; D: NA; V: TRBV7-2; DNA: TGTGCCAGCAGCGGAGGGGACACGAACTCTGGAAACACCATATATTTT; CDR3: CASSGGDTNSGNTIYF
size: NA; J: TRBJ2-7; D: TRBD2; V: TRBV14; DNA: TGTGCCAGCAGCCAACTTAGCGGGAGGGGTGCCTACGAGCAGTACTTC; CDR3: CASSQLSGRGAYEQYF
size: NA; J: TRBJ1-1; D: NA; V: TRBV9; DNA: TGTGCCAGCAGCCCAACCTGGGGGGCAGAAGCTTTCTTT; CDR3: CASSPTWGAEAFF
size: NA; J: TRBJ1-2; D: TRBD1; V: TRBV9; DNA: TGTGCCAGCAGCGTAGGACAGGGAGTTAACTATGGCTACACCTTC; CDR3: CASSVGQGVNYGYTF
size: NA; J: TRBJ2-7; D: TRBD2; V: TRBV19; DNA: TGTGCCAGTAGTATCGTTGCGGGAGTCTACGAGCAGTACTTC; CDR3: CASSIVAGVYEQYF
size: many; J: TRBJ2-2; D: TRBD1; V: TRBV7-8; DNA: TGTGCCAGCAGCTCCACAGGGGGAGTCGTCACCGGGGAGCTGTTTTTT; CDR3: CASSSTGGVVTGELFF
size: few; J: TRBJ1-4; D: TRBD1; V: TRBV6-5; DNA: TGTGCCAGCAAGGGACAGGCCGGGAATGAAAAACTGTTTTTT; CDR3: CASKGQAGNEKLFF
size: NA; J: TRBJ1-3; D: NA; V: TRBV6-6; DNA: TGTGCCAGCAGTTACGGTATCGTCGGAAACACCATATATTTT; CDR3: CASSYGIVGNTIYF
size: NA; J: TRBJ2-1; D: NA; V: TRBV24-1; DNA: TGTGCCACCAGTGACCCGGGCGGGCAGGGTGAGCAGTTCTTC; CDR3: CATSDPGGQGEQFF
size: NA; J: TRBJ1-2; D: NA; V: TRBV19; DNA: TGTGCCAGTAGTATGGGGAGGGGCCAAGGTAACTATGGCTACACCTTC; CDR3: CASSMGRGQGNYGYTF
size: NA; J: TRBJ1-1; D: NA; V: TRBV19; DNA: TGTGCCAGCAGTAGGGCACAGACCATGAACACTGAAGCTTTCTTT; CDR3: CASSRAQTMNTEAFF
size: NA; J: TRBJ1-1; D: NA; V: TRBV28; DNA: TGTGCCAGCAGTTTCCAACGTCCTATGAACACTGAAGCTTTCTTT; CDR3: CASSFQRPMNTEAFF
size: NA; J: TRBJ1-3; D: NA; V: TRBV23-1; DNA: TGCGCCAGCCGAATAGGGATTAGACTCACCTTGGGAAACACCATATATTTT; CDR3: CASRIGIRLTLGNTIYF
size: NA; J: TRBJ2-7; D: NA; V: TRBV10-1; DNA: TGCGCCAGCAGTGGACGACCTCCACCCGCCACCTACGAGCAGTACTTC; CDR3: CASSGRPPPATYEQYF
size: NA; J: TRBJ1-4; D: TRBD1; V: TRBV6-5; DNA: TGTGCCAGCAGCCCGACAGGGGGAACTAATGAAAAACTGTTTTTT; CDR3: CASSPTGGTNEKLFF
size: NA; J: TRBJ2-3; D: TRBD2; V: TRBV11-3; DNA: TGTGCCAGCAGCTCACGACTAGCGGGGGGCCCCCTCCTCACAGATACGCAGTATTTT; CDR3: CASSSRLAGGPLLTDTQYF
size: NA; J: TRBJ1-4; D: NA; V: TRBV6-5; DNA: TGTGCCAGCAGTTACTCGGGGACACTTAATGAAAAACTGTTTTTT; CDR3: CASSYSGTLNEKLFF
size: NA; J: TRBJ2-7; D: NA; V: TRBV6-5; DNA: TGTGCCAGCAGTTACTCCCACCTCGACTCCTACGAGCAGTACTTC; CDR3: CASSYSHLDSYEQYF
size: NA; J: TRBJ2-5; D: TRBD1; V: TRBV6-1; DNA: TGTGCCAGCAGTGAAGGGACAGGGGTTGAGACCCAGTACTTC; CDR3: CASSEGTGVETQYF
size: NA; J: TRBJ2-2; D: TRBD2; V: TRBV18; DNA: TGTGCCAGCTCACTAGCGGGGCATTCGAACACCGGGGAGCTGTTTTTT; CDR3: CASSLAGHSNTGELFF
size: NA; J: TRBJ1-3; D: NA; V: TRBV19; DNA: TGTGCCAGTAGCCCATCGGCAGTCTCTGGAAACACCATATATTTT; CDR3: CASSPSAVSGNTIYF
size: NA; J: TRBJ2-1; D: TRBD2; V: TRBV7-3; DNA: TGTGCCAGCAGCGAAAGGGGGGCTAGCGGGAGTACAATGATATCCGAGCAGTTCTTC; CDR3: CASSERGASGSTMISEQFF
size: NA; J: TRBJ2-3; D: NA; V: TRBV19; DNA: TGTGCCAGTAGTATAATGGCTCTGGTAGATACGCAGTATTTT; CDR3: CASSIMALVDTQYF
size: NA; J: TRBJ2-7; D: TRBD2; V: TRBV12-3/TRBV12-4; DNA: TGTGCCAGCGCCCGGACTAGCTCCTACGAGCAGTACTTC; CDR3: CASARTSSYEQYF
size: NA; J: TRBJ2-1; D: NA; V: TRBV6-1; DNA: TGTGCCAGCAGTGAAGACCCCGAAGGGGGTGAGCAGTTCTTC; CDR3: CASSEDPEGGEQFF
size: NA; J: TRBJ2-3; D: NA; V: TRBV7-8; DNA: TGTGCCAGCAGCCGCACAGATACGCAGTATTTT; CDR3: CASSRTDTQYF
size: NA; J: TRBJ2-3; D: TRBD1; V: TRBV9; DNA: TGTGCCAGCAGCGAGGGTACAGGGGGATTAGATACGCAGTATTTT; CDR3: CASSEGTGGLDTQYF
size: NA; J: TRBJ1-4; D: NA; V: TRBV5-4; DNA: TGTGCCAGCAGCTTTGGGGGTCTCGGTAATGAAAAACTGTTTTTT; CDR3: CASSFGGLGNEKLFF
size: NA; J: TRBJ2-2; D: NA; V: TRBV6-5; DNA: TGTGCCAGCAGTACAGGGAGGTTCGACGGGGAGCTGTTTTTT; CDR3: CASSTGRFDGELFF
size: NA; J: TRBJ2-1; D: TRBD1; V: TRBV24-1; DNA: TGTGCCACCAGTGACTTGGACAGGGAAAATGAGCAGTTCTTC; CDR3: CATSDLDRENEQFF
size: NA; J: TRBJ2-6; D: TRBD1; V: TRBV5-1; DNA: TGCGCCAGCAGCTTTACAGGGGTCGGGGCCAACGTCCTGACTTTC; CDR3: CASSFTGVGANVLTF
size: NA; J: TRBJ1-1; D: NA; V: TRBV5-5; DNA: TGTGCCAGCAGCTTGTTTTCACAGAGCGACACTGAAGCTTTCTTT; CDR3: CASSLFSQSDTEAFF
size: NA; J: TRBJ1-2; D: NA; V: TRBV2; DNA: TGTGCCAGCAGTGTGTCCCTATCGGATGGCTACACCTTC; CDR3: CASSVSLSDGYTF
size: once; J: TRBJ1-2; D: NA; V: TRBV30; DNA: TGTGCCTGGAGTCAAGGGGGTTTTGGCTACACCTTC; CDR3: CAWSQGGFGYTF
size: NA; J: TRBJ1-4; D: TRBD1; V: TRBV9; DNA: TGTGCCAGCAGCGTATCTCCCACAGGGGGTGTTTCAACTAATGAAAAACTGTTTTTT; CDR3: CASSVSPTGGVSTNEKLFF
size: NA; J: TRBJ2-5; D: TRBD2; V: TRBV28; DNA: TGTGCCAGTAAAGCGGGGGGGAAAGAGACCCAGTACTTC; CDR3: CASKAGGKETQYF
size: NA; J: TRBJ1-4; D: NA; V: TRBV6-5; DNA: TGTGCCAGCAGTTACTCTGGGATAACTAATGAAAAACTGTTTTTT; CDR3: CASSYSGITNEKLFF
size: NA; J: TRBJ1-1; D: NA; V: TRBV6-2/TRBV6-3; DNA: TGTGCCAGCAGTTATGTGAGGGACACTGAAGCTTTCTTT; CDR3: CASSYVRDTEAFF
size: NA; J: TRBJ2-7; D: TRBD2; V: TRBV5-1; DNA: TGCGCCAGCAGCTTGGCTAGCGGGAGCCACGAGCAGTACTTC; CDR3: CASSLASGSHEQYF
size: NA; J: TRBJ2-3; D: TRBD2; V: TRBV9; DNA: TGTGCCAGCAGCGTAGCGGGCGGGGGGGCCTTTGGTACGCAGTATTTT; CDR3: CASSVAGGGAFGTQYF
size: NA; J: TRBJ2-1; D: NA; V: TRBV21-1; DNA: TGTGCCAGCTGGGGGGGCCCGGCGTACAATGAGCAGTTCTTC; CDR3: CASWGGPAYNEQFF
size: NA; J: TRBJ1-3; D: NA; V: TRBV5-1; DNA: TGCGCCAGCAGCTTCGTCCCGGGACAAGATGGAAACACCATATATTTT; CDR3: CASSFVPGQDGNTIYF
size: NA; J: TRBJ1-2; D: NA; V: TRBV11-2; DNA: TGTGCCAGCAGCGCATTTCTGGAGGGGGAATCTAACTATGGCTACACCTTC; CDR3: CASSAFLEGESNYGYTF
size: NA; J: TRBJ1-2; D: NA; V: TRBV11-3; DNA: TGTGCCAGCAGCGTCCGGACGGGGAGTCCTGGCTACACCTTC; CDR3: CASSVRTGSPGYTF
size: few; J: TRBJ1-5; D: NA; V: TRBV19; DNA: TGTGCCAGTAGTATAGATCTGGGGTATGCGAGCAATCAGCCCCAGCATTTT; CDR3: CASSIDLGYASNQPQHF
size: NA; J: TRBJ2-7; D: NA; V: TRBV2; DNA: TGTGCCAGCAGTACCGACGGTCTCTACGAGCAGTACTTC; CDR3: CASSTDGLYEQYF
size: NA; J: TRBJ1-3; D: NA; V: TRBV9; DNA: TGTGCCAGCAGCCCCCAGGGTGAGGCGGCCCCTAAACATTTT; CDR3: CASSPQGEAAPKHF